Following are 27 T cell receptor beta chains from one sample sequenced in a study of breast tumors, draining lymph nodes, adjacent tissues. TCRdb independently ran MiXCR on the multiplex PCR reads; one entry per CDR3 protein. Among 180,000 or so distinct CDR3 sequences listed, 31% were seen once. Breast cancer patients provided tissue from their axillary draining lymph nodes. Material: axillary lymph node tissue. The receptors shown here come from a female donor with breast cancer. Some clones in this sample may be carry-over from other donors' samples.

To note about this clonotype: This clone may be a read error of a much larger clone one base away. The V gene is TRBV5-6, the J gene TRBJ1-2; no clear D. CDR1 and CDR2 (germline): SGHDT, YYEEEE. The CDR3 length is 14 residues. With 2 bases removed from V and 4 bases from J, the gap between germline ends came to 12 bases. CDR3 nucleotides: TGTGCCAGCAGCTTCGAGAGGGCAGTCTATGGCTACACCTTC. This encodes CASSFERAVYGYTF.

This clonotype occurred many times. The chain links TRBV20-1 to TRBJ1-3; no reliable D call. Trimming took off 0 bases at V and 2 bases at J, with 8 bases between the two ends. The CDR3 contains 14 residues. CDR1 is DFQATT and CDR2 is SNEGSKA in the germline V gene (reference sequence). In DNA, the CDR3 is TGCAGTGCTAGAGATCCCCAAGCTGGAAACACCATATATTTT. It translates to CSARDPQAGNTIYF.

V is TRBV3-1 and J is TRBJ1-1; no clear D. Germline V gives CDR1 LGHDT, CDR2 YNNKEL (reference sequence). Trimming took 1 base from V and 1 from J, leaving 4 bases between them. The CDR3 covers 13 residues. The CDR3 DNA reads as TGTGCCAGCAGCCAAGGAGGGAACACTGAAGCTTTCTTT. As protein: CASSQGGNTEAFF.

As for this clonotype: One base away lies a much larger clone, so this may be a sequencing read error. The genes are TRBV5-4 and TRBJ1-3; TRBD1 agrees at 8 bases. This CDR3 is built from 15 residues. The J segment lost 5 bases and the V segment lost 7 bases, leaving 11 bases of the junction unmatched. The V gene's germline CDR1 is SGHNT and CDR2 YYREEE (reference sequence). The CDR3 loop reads CASGSPTGGRNTIYF. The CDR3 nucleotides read TGTGCCAGCGGCTCTCCTACAGGGGGGAGAAACACCATATATTTT.

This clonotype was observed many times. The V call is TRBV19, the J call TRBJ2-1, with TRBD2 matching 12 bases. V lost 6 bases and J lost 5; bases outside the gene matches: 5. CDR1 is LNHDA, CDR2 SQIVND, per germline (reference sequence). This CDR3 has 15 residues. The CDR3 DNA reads TGTGCCAGTAGACCCCGACTAGCGGGGGACAATGAGCAGTTCTTC. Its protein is CASRPRLAGDNEQFF.

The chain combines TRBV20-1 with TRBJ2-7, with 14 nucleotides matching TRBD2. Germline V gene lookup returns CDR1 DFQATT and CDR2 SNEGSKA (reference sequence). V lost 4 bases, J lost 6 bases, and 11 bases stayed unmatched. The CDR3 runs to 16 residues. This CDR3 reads CSAIIGTSGRRSEQYF. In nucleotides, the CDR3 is TGCAGTGCTATAATCGGGACTAGCGGGAGACGCTCCGAGCAGTACTTC.

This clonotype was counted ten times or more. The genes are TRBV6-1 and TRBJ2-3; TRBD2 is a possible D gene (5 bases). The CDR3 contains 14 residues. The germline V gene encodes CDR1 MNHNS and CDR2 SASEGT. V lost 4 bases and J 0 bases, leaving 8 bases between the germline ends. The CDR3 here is CASSGLASTDTQYF. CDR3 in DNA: TGTGCCAGCAGTGGGCTAGCTAGCACAGATACGCAGTATTTT.

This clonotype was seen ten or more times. The CDR3 region is CASSLIYNQPQHF. The CDR3, as DNA: TGTGCCAGCAGCTTAATCTACAATCAGCCCCAGCATTTT. V is TRBV7-2 and J is TRBJ1-5; no firm D call. Trimming took 2 bases from V and 3 from J, leaving 5 bases between them. CDR3 size: 13 residues. Germline V gene sequence: CDR1 SGHTA, CDR2 FQGNSA.

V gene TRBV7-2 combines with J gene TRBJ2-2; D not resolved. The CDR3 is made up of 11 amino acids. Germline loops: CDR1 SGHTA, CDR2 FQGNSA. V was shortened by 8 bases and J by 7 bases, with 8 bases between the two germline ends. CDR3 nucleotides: TGTGCCAGCGGCCACAGCGGGGAGCTGTTTTTT. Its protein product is CASGHSGELFF.

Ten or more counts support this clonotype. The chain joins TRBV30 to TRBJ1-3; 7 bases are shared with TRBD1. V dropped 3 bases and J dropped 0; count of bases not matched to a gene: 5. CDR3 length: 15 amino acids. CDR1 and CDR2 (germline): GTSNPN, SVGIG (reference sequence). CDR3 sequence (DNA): TGTGCCTGGAGAAGGGGGCAAAGCTCTGGAAACACCATATATTTT. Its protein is CAWRRGQSSGNTIYF.

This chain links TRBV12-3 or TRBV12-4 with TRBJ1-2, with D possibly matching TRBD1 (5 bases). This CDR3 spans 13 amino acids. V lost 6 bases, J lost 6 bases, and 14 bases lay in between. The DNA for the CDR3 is TGTGCCAGCAGCCAGGGTACGGGGGATGGCTACACCTTC. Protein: CASSQGTGDGYTF.

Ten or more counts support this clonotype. As DNA, the CDR3 is TGTGCCAGCTCACGGGCGGGGGGGAGCTCCTACAATGAGCAGTTCTTC. The encoded protein is CASSRAGGSSYNEQFF. The chain combines TRBV18 with TRBJ2-1; TRBD2 matches 9 bases. Germline V lookup: CDR1 KGHSH, CDR2 LQKENI. CDR3 length: 16 amino acids. V gave up 4 bases and J gave up 0 bases; unmatched junction bases: 4.

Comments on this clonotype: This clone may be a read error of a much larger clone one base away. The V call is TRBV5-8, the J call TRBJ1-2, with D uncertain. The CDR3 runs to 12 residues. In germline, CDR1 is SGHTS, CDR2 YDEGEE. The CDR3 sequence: CAGSPGRGGYTF. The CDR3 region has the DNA TGTGCCGGCAGCCCCGGACGAGGAGGCTACACCTTC.

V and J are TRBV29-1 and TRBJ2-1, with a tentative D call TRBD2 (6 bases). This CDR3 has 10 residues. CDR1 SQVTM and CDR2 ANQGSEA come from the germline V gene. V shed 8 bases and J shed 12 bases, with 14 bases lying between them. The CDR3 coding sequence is TGCAGCCAGTTGGCCGGGAGGCAGTTCTTC. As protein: CSQLAGRQFF.

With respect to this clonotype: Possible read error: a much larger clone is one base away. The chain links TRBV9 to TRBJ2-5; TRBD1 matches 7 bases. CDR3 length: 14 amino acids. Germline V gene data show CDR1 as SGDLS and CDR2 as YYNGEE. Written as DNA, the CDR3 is TGTGCCAGCAGCGTAAGACAGGGTGTGGGGACCCAGTCCTTC. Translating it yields CASSVRQGVGTQSF.

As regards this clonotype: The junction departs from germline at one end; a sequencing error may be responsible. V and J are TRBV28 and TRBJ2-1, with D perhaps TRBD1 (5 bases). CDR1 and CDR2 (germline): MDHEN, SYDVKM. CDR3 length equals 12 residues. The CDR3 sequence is CASSPQVPWFFF. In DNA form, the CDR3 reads TGTGCCAGCAGTCCACAGGTTCCTTGGTTTTTTTTC.

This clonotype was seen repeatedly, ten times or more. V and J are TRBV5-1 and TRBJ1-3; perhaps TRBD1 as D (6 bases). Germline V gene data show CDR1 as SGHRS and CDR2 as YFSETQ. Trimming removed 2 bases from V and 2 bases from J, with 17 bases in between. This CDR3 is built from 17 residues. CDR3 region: CASSLTPGHIPGNTIYF. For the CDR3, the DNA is TGCGCCAGCAGCTTAACCCCGGGACACATCCCTGGAAACACCATATATTTT.

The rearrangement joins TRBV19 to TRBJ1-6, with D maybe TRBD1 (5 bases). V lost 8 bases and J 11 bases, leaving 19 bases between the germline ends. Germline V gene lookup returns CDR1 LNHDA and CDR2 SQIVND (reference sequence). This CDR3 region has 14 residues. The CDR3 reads CASDQGRVAPPLHF. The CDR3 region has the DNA TGTGCCAGTGACCAGGGCAGGGTAGCTCCACCCCTCCACTTT.

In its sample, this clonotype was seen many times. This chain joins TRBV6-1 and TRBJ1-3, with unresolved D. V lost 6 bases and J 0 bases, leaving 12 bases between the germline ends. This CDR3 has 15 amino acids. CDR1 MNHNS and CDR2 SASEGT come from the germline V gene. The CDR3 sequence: CASRWNTFSGNTIYF. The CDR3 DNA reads TGTGCCAGCAGGTGGAACACATTCTCTGGAAACACCATATATTTT.

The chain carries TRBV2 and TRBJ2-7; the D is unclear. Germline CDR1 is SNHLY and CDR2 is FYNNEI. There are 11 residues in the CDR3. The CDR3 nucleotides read TGTGCTAGAGAACAGAACTACGAGCAGTACTTC. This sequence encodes CAREQNYEQYF.

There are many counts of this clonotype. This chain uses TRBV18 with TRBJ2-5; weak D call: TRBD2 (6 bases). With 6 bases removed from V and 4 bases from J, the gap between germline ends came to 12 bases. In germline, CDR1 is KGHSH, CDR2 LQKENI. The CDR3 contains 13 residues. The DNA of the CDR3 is TGTGCCAGCTCGTCGGGGGACGGAGAGACCCAGTACTTC. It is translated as CASSSGDGETQYF. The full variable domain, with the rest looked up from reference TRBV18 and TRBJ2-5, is NAGVMQNPRHLVRRRGQEARLRCSPMKGHSHVYWYRQLPEEGLKFMVYLQKENIIDESGMPKERFSAEFPKEGPSILRIQQVVRGDSAAYFCASSSGDGETQYFGPGTRLLVL.

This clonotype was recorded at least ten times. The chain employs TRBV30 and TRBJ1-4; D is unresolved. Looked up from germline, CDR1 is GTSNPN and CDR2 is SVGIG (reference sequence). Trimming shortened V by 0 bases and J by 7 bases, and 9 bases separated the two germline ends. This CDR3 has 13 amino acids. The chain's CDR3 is CAWSVRPGEKLFF. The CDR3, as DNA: TGTGCCTGGAGTGTACGGCCGGGTGAAAAACTGTTTTTT.

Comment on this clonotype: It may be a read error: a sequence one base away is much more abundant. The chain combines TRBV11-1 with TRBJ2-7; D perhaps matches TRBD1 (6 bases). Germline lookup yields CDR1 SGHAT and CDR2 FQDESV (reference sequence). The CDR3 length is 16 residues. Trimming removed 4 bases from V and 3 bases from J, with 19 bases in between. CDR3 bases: TGTGCCAGCAGCTCCCCCAAGGGCACAGGGAGCTACGAGCAGTACTTC. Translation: CASSSPKGTGSYEQYF.

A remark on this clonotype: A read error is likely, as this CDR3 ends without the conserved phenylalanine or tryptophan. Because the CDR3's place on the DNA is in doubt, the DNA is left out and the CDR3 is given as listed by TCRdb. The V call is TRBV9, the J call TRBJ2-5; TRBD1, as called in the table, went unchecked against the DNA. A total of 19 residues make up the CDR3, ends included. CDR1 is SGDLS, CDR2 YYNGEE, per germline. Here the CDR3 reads CASSVIRRGDFRGDKRPST.

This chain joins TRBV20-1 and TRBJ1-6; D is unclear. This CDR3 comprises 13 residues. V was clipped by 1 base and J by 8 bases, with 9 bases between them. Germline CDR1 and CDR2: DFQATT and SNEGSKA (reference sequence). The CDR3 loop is CSARVEDYSPLHF. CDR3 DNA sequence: TGCAGTGCTAGAGTTGAGGATTATTCACCCCTCCACTTT.

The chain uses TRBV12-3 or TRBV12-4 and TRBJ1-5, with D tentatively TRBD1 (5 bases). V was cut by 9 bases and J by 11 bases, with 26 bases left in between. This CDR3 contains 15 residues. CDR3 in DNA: TGTGCCAGTTCCCCCAAGGGCAGGGTAGTAGGGGCCCAGCATTTT. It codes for CASSPKGRVVGAQHF.

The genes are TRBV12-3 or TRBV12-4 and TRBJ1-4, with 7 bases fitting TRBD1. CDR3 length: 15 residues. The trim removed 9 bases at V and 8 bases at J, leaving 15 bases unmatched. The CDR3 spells CASRTSTGLKEKLFF. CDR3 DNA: TGTGCCAGTAGGACCTCGACAGGGTTGAAGGAAAAACTGTTTTTT.